The 13 T cell receptor beta chains presented below share a single source sample, sequenced in a study of T cells in Graves' hyperthyroidism and ophthalmopathy. The TCR beta CDR3 regions underwent amplification using RNA transcripts as the source. First-round RT-PCR of the TCR CDR3 relied on the HTBI primer set. TCRdb re-called the multiplex PCR reads through MiXCR, storing one row per CDR3 protein. The repertoire consists of roughly 420,000 distinct CDR3 sequences, with approximately 14% occurring once and the leading ten covering approximately 7.5%. Sequencing was done on a sample of blood. These receptors were taken from a woman younger than 35 with Graves' hyperthyroidism.

The table lists this clonotype with many counts. V is TRBV6-6 and J is TRBJ2-2, with a tentative D call TRBD1 (5 bases). V gave up 2 bases and J gave up 3 bases, with 19 bases separating them. Germline CDR1 MNHNY, CDR2 SVGAGI (reference sequence). This CDR3 contains 18 residues. In DNA, the CDR3 is TGTGCCAGCAGTTACCATATGGAACAGGCTGACTACACCGGGGAGCTGTTTTTT. Its translation is CASSYHMEQADYTGELFF.

This clonotype was picked up many times. V and J are TRBV12-3 or TRBV12-4 and TRBJ1-1; 10 positions match TRBD1. The V and J ends lost 7 bases and 7 bases, in that order; junction bases with no gene match: 15. The CDR3 runs 16 residues. The CDR3 nucleotides are TGTGCCAGCAATGCCCTAATGGGGACAGGGGATAGTGAAGCTTTCTTT. Its protein product is CASNALMGTGDSEAFF.

Points on this clonotype: An end of the junction does not agree with germline; a read error may underlie this. The V call is TRBV12-3 or TRBV12-4, the J call TRBJ1-2, with D uncertain. This CDR3 is built from 13 residues. The CDR3 loop reads CASSLTRYYGYAF. The CDR3 region has the DNA TGTGCCAGCAGTTTAACGCGGTACTATGGCTACGCCTTC.

This clonotype was recorded at least ten times. The chain has TRBV5-1 and TRBJ1-4; D is unclear. The V and J ends lost 7 bases and 1 base respectively, with 17 bases between them. Germline assignment: CDR1 SGHRS and CDR2 YFSETQ. There are 16 residues in the CDR3. The CDR3 DNA follows: TGCGCCAGCTCCCGCGGCACCGTCGGAACTAATGAAAAACTGTTTTTT. Protein sequence: CASSRGTVGTNEKLFF.

This clonotype was counted many times. V is TRBV13 and J is TRBJ2-1, with TRBD2 as a possible D gene (5 bases). The CDR3 has 16 amino acids. Trimming removed 1 base from V and 6 bases from J, with 16 bases in between. Germline V gene lookup returns CDR1 PRHDT and CDR2 FYEKMQ (reference sequence). The chain's CDR3 is CASSLVWTPGSNEQFF. The DNA of the CDR3 is TGTGCCAGCAGCTTAGTATGGACTCCGGGAAGCAATGAGCAGTTCTTC.

This clonotype is a singleton in its sample. CDR3 sequence reads: CASSMDDRNTGELFF. As DNA, the CDR3 is TGTGCCAGTAGTATGGATGACAGGAACACCGGGGAGCTGTTTTTT. The chain employs TRBV19 and TRBJ2-2; a possible D gene is TRBD1 (5 bases). Germline V gene sequence: CDR1 LNHDA, CDR2 SQIVND (reference sequence). Trimming stripped 3 bases from V and 1 base from J, with 9 bases between. This CDR3 has 15 amino acids.

This clonotype was picked up a small number of times. The gene calls are TRBV27 and TRBJ2-1; the match to TRBD1 covers 8 bases. V lost 10 bases, J lost 5 bases, and 10 bases stayed unmatched. This CDR3 spans 14 amino acids. The germline CDR1 and CDR2 sequences are MNHEY and SMNVEV (reference sequence). The CDR3 sequence is CANRGAGTHNEQFF. The CDR3 DNA is TGTGCCAACAGGGGGGCAGGCACCCACAATGAGCAGTTCTTC.

In this sample, this clonotype turned up many times. The chain uses TRBV7-8 and TRBJ2-5; the match to TRBD2 covers 8 bases. The CDR3 spans 15 residues. J gave up 5 bases and V 1 base, and 6 bases lay outside the gene matches. CDR1 is SGHVS and CDR2 is FQNEAQ in the germline V gene. In DNA form, the CDR3 reads TGTGCCAGCAGCTTAGGCGGGGGGCGGATTGAGACCCAGTACTTC. Its translation is CASSLGGGRIETQYF.

This clonotype has at least ten counts. V is TRBV2 and J is TRBJ1-1; the D gene is possibly TRBD1 (5 bases). The germline V gene encodes CDR1 SNHLY and CDR2 FYNNEI. This CDR3 has 15 amino acids. The V gene lost 5 bases and the J gene lost 3 bases, with 16 bases spanning the gap. CDR3 DNA sequence: TGTGCCAGCAGTACTGACAGCCCAAGGCACACTGAAGCTTTCTTT. Translating it yields CASSTDSPRHTEAFF.

There are many counts of this clonotype. The rearrangement links TRBV6-1 to TRBJ1-2; 7 bases map to TRBD1. The trim removed 8 bases at V and 2 bases at J, leaving 11 bases unmatched. Per the germline V gene, CDR1 is MNHNS and CDR2 is SASEGT. The CDR3 covers 15 residues. DNA of the CDR3: TGTGCCAGCTCAGACAGGGTCCCATTCAACTATGGCTACACCTTC. Encoded protein: CASSDRVPFNYGYTF.

Many counts were recorded for this clonotype. The chain links TRBV2 to TRBJ1-5; TRBD1 might be the D (5 bases). In germline, CDR1 is SNHLY, CDR2 FYNNEI. This CDR3 comprises 15 residues. Trimming took 1 base from V and 7 from J, leaving 14 bases between them. The CDR3 DNA is TGTGCCAGCAGTGAAGAGGGCGGGGGGAGACAGCCCCAGCATTTT. Residues: CASSEEGGGRQPQHF.

The genes are TRBV2 and TRBJ1-6; 9 bases match TRBD1. CDR1 SNHLY and CDR2 FYNNEI come from the germline V gene. After removal of 3 bases from V and 7 bases from J, the junction contained 4 bases not matched to a gene. The CDR3 spans 15 residues. This CDR3 is CASSERQGVNSPLHF. The CDR3 bases are TGTGCCAGCAGTGAGCGACAGGGGGTCAATTCACCCCTCCACTTT.

This clonotype was counted many times. The chain is built from TRBV19 and TRBJ1-1; possibly TRBD1 for D (5 bases). CDR1 is LNHDA, CDR2 SQIVND, per germline (reference sequence). CDR3 length: 13 residues. V lost 7 bases and J lost 1, with 10 bases in between. The chain's CDR3 is CASTGRWNTEAFF. The CDR3 DNA follows: TGTGCCAGTACAGGGCGTTGGAACACTGAAGCTTTCTTT.